One T cell receptor (beta chain) is described in this entry. Its antigen is currently unknown. This sample was included in a study of shared clonotypes between healthy human individuals. General study results and limits: Relative to their counterparts shared across all four donors, non-shared clonotypes exhibited diminished generation probabilities.

TCRdb's table, derived via immunoSEQ multiplex PCR, lists solely in-frame clones and lacks some. The table has 2 million to 2.5 million clones, 92% seen once. The V gene's germline CDR1 is SGHDT and CDR2 YYEEEE. The junction had 6 bases not matched to a gene; V was cut back by 4 bases and J by 5 bases. This CDR3 comprises 15 residues. Sequencing input: naive CD4+ T cells from PBMCs. Subset in this sample: CD45RA+ positively selected. The genes are TRBV5-6 and TRBJ1-1, with TRBD1 matching 12 bases. This receptor was identified in a man aged 18-30 years in good health. Some clones in this sample may be carry-over from other donors' samples. CDR3 DNA: TGTGCCAGCAGCCCGGGACAGGGGGCGAGTACTGAAGCTTTCTTT. Translating it yields CASSPGQGASTEAFF.